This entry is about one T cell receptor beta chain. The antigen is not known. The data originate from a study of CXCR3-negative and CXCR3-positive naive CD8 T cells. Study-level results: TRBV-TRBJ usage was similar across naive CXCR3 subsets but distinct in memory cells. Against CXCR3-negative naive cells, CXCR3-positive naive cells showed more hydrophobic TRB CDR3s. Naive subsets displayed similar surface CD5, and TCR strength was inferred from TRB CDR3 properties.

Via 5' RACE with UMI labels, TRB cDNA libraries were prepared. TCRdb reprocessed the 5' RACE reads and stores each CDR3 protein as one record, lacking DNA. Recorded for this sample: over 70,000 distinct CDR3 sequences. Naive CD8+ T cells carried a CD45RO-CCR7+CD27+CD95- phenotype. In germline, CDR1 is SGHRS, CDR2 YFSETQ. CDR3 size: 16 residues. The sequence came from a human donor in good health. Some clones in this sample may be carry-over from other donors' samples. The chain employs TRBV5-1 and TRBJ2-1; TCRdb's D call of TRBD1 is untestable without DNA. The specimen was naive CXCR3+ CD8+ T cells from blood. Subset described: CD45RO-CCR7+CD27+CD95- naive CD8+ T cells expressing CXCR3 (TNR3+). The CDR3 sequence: CASSLVVPGAYNEQFF.